The 24 T cell receptor beta chains below all came from one sample that was sequenced in a study of blood T cells in healthy people across ages. A J-beta primer mix and a sample-barcoded 5' primer were used in a second PCR of roughly 6 to 12 cycles. TCRdb called the 5' RACE reads again in MiXCR, with one record for every CDR3 protein. The data contain more than 550,000 distinct CDR3 sequences, about 20% of them singletons. The sample comprised blood. Receptors were obtained from a man aged 65 to 79 in good health.

This clonotype was counted only a few times. This chain uses TRBV19 with TRBJ2-7; possibly TRBD2 for D (6 bases). V lost 11 bases, J lost 10 bases, and 15 bases lay in between. Germline lookup yields CDR1 LNHDA and CDR2 SQIVND (reference sequence). This CDR3 comprises 10 residues. The CDR3, as DNA: TGTGCCTGGGGGGTGTCGGATCAGTACGTC. Translated: CAWGVSDQYV.

This chain connects TRBV6-6 to TRBJ2-7; the match to TRBD1 covers 8 bases. The trim removed 7 bases at V and 4 bases at J, leaving 12 bases unmatched. Germline CDR1 and CDR2: MNHNY and SVGAGI (reference sequence). This CDR3 has 15 amino acids. The CDR3 sequence: CASTSSGTGKYEQYF. The DNA of the CDR3 is TGTGCCAGCACCTCGTCCGGGACAGGAAAGTACGAGCAGTACTTC.

There are a few counts of this clonotype. V usage is TRBV12-3 or TRBV12-4 and J usage is TRBJ2-1; D perhaps matches TRBD2 (6 bases). Trimming stripped 3 bases from V and 6 bases from J, with 18 bases between. This CDR3 region has 16 residues. CDR3 DNA: TGTGCCAGCAGTTTGGGAGCGGCAGGAGGGGTCAATGAGCAGTTCTTC. Encoded protein: CASSLGAAGGVNEQFF.

A few counts support this clonotype. The chain joins TRBV7-9 to TRBJ2-7, with 9 bases lining up with TRBD2. The J call may be mistaken, given a closer DNA end match to TRBJ2-5. The CDR3 loop spans 15 amino acids. Germline loops: CDR1 SEHNR, CDR2 FQNEAQ (reference sequence). Here the CDR3 reads CASSSTSGFQETQYF. The CDR3, as DNA: TGTGCCAGCAGCTCGACTAGCGGTTTCCAAGAGACCCAGTACTTC.

The V call is TRBV7-2, the J call TRBJ2-2; 7 nucleotides line up with TRBD2. Germline V gene lookup returns CDR1 SGHTA and CDR2 FQGNSA. CDR3 length: 16 residues. With 1 base clipped from V and 4 bases from J, the junction kept 6 bases outside the gene matches. In DNA form, the CDR3 reads TGTGCCAGCAGCTTAGAACGGCGGGAGATCACCGGGGAGCTGTTTTTT. It is translated as CASSLERREITGELFF.

The table lists this clonotype with a few counts. The junction departs from germline at one end; a sequencing error may be responsible. The chain has TRBV3-1 and TRBJ2-7, with D tentatively TRBD1 (5 bases). The CDR3 length is 14 residues. CDR1 and CDR2 from the germline V gene are LGHDT and YNNKEL (reference sequence). CDR3 bases: TGTGCCAGTAGCCAAGAAGGGGAATTTTCCGAGCAGTACTTC. It translates to CASSQEGEFSEQYF.

The chain joins TRBV13 to TRBJ1-1, with 8 bases lining up with TRBD1. The germline gives CDR1 PRHDT, CDR2 FYEKMQ (reference sequence). The CDR3 sequence is 15 residues long. J gave up 5 bases and V 5 bases, and 10 bases lay outside the gene matches. Here the CDR3 DNA reads TGTGCCAGCAGCCCGCCGGACAGGGCGGGGACTGAAGCTTTCTTT. Its translation: CASSPPDRAGTEAFF.

The chain links TRBV12-3 or TRBV12-4 to TRBJ2-5; 10 positions match TRBD1. With V trimmed by 7 bases and J by 4 bases, 6 bases remained unmatched. This CDR3 region has 14 residues. DNA of the CDR3: TGTGCCAGCACTTCCGGGACAGGGGTAGAGACCCAGTACTTC. Translated, it gives CASTSGTGVETQYF.

The gene calls are TRBV27 and TRBJ2-7; the D is unclear. CDR1 is MNHEY, CDR2 SMNVEV, per germline (reference sequence). The V gene lost 4 bases and the J gene lost 7 bases, with 11 bases spanning the gap. CDR3 length equals 12 residues. CDR3 sequence (DNA): TGTGCCAGCAGTTCCCCTTTCGCGGAGCAGTACTTC. This encodes CASSSPFAEQYF.

The rearrangement joins TRBV5-1 to TRBJ1-3, with D hard to call. Germline V lookup: CDR1 SGHRS, CDR2 YFSETQ. Trimming shortened V by 6 bases and J by 1 base, and 14 bases separated the two germline ends. This CDR3 has 15 amino acids. This chain's CDR3 is CASKSAGRSGNTIYF. The CDR3 bases are TGCGCCAGCAAGTCGGCGGGGAGGTCTGGAAACACCATATATTTT.

This clonotype was detected only a few times. V usage is TRBV6-1 and J usage is TRBJ1-1, with D possibly matching TRBD1 (6 bases). Trimming took 1 base from V and 10 from J, leaving 13 bases between them. CDR1 MNHNS and CDR2 SASEGT come from the germline V gene. The CDR3 contains 13 residues. The CDR3 is CASSEVVGGLAFF. CDR3 bases: TGTGCCAGCAGTGAAGTTGTTGGGGGGCTAGCTTTCTTT.

In this sample, this clonotype turned up a few times. One end of the junction fails to match germline, which may point to a read error. This chain uses TRBV6-6 with TRBJ1-4; unclear D gene. The CDR3 totals 14 residues. Germline V CDR1 and CDR2: MNHNY, SVGAGI (reference sequence). The CDR3: CASIKDSDGEKLSF. CDR3 bases: TGTGCCAGCATCAAAGACTCGGACGGGGAAAAACTGTCTTTT.

This chain connects TRBV19 to TRBJ1-2, with 7 bases lining up with TRBD1. The junction had 13 bases not matched to a gene; V was cut back by 10 bases and J by 2 bases. Germline V gives CDR1 LNHDA, CDR2 SQIVND (reference sequence). CDR3 length: 15 residues. CDR3 region: CATYSGTAFNYGYTF. Here the CDR3 DNA reads TGTGCCACATATTCCGGGACAGCGTTCAACTATGGCTACACCTTC.

V usage is TRBV27 and J usage is TRBJ2-1, with 11 bases lining up with TRBD1. Germline V CDR1 and CDR2: MNHEY, SMNVEV (reference sequence). The CDR3 contains 14 residues. The junction had 7 bases not matched to a gene; V was cut back by 9 bases and J by 6 bases. The chain's CDR3 is CASRRTGGFNEQFF. As DNA, the CDR3 is TGTGCCAGTAGGCGGACAGGGGGCTTCAATGAGCAGTTCTTC.

Note on this clonotype: A much larger clone lies a single base off, so this may be a read error. The chain joins TRBV12-3 or TRBV12-4 to TRBJ2-1, with TRBD2 identical over 10 bases. The ends lost 4 bases at V and 2 bases at J; junction bases unmatched: 2. CDR3 size: 15 residues. The CDR3 DNA reads as TGTGCCAGCAGTTCTAGCGGGAGAGCCTACAATGAGCAGTTCTTC. As protein: CASSSSGRAYNEQFF.

The chain uses TRBV20-1 and TRBJ1-1; D gene uncertain. This CDR3 contains 15 residues. V shed 2 bases and J shed 2 bases, with 15 bases lying between them. Germline values: CDR1 DFQATT, CDR2 SNEGSKA (reference sequence). The CDR3 DNA reads as TGCAGTGCTAGAAATCCCGGGTCAGCCAACACTGAAGCTTTCTTT. Translating it yields CSARNPGSANTEAFF.

Worth noting for this clonotype: Germline and junction disagree at one end, which may indicate a read error. V is TRBV7-2 and J is TRBJ1-2, with TRBD1 as a possible D gene (5 bases). CDR3 length: 14 residues. From germline, CDR1 is SGHTA and CDR2 FQGNSA. The CDR3 DNA reads TGTGCCAGCAGCTTAGGACAGAACCACTATGGCTACATCTTC. Protein sequence: CASSLGQNHYGYIF.

The gene calls are TRBV12-3 or TRBV12-4 and TRBJ2-7, with 11 bases fitting TRBD2. Trimming took 3 bases from V and 2 from J; bases not matched to a gene: 3. The CDR3 sequence is 15 residues long. DNA for the CDR3: TGTGCCAGCAGTTTCCTAGCGGGGGGTCCCTACGAGCAGTACTTC. Translation: CASSFLAGGPYEQYF.

A few counts support this clonotype. CDR3: CASSSTDRFYEQYF. The CDR3 DNA is TGTGCCAGCAGTTCAACCGACAGGTTCTACGAGCAGTACTTC. The gene calls are TRBV28 and TRBJ2-5; TRBD1 might be the D (6 bases). TRBJ2-7 matches the DNA end more closely, so the J call is doubtful. CDR3 length: 14 residues. Germline lookup yields CDR1 MDHEN and CDR2 SYDVKM.

This clonotype has a count of ten or more. V gene TRBV29-1 combines with J gene TRBJ2-3, with D hard to call. Germline assignment: CDR1 SQVTM and CDR2 ANQGSEA. This CDR3 has 14 residues. Trimming removed 4 bases from V and 2 bases from J, with 13 bases in between. The CDR3 coding sequence is TGCAGCGTTGTCCCAGGAACTTTCACAGATACGCAGTATTTT. As protein: CSVVPGTFTDTQYF.

The rearrangement joins TRBV7-2 to TRBJ2-1; 9 bases match TRBD2. Looked up from germline, CDR1 is SGHTA and CDR2 is FQGNSA. J gave up 7 bases and V 4 bases, and 11 bases lay outside the gene matches. This CDR3 region has 16 residues. CDR3 in DNA: TGTGCCAGCAGCTCCCGTTCAAGCGGGAGGTGGAATGAGCAGTTCTTC. Its translation is CASSSRSSGRWNEQFF.

This chain joins TRBV20-1 and TRBJ2-1, with D perhaps matching TRBD2 (7 bases). Germline CDR1 DFQATT, CDR2 SNEGSKA (reference sequence). The CDR3 spans 15 residues. Trimming shortened V by 5 bases and J by 5 bases, and 19 bases separated the two germline ends. The CDR3 reads CSASPPSGGHNEQFF. CDR3 nucleotide sequence: TGCAGTGCTTCTCCTCCCTCGGGGGGCCACAATGAGCAGTTCTTC.

Ten or more counts support this clonotype. Its ends do not fully match the called genes, so a read error is possible. V usage is TRBV5-1 and J usage is TRBJ1-1; possible D gene TRBD1, 6 bases. Germline V lookup: CDR1 SGHRS, CDR2 YFSETQ. CDR3 length equals 13 residues. The CDR3 nucleotides are TGTGCCAGCAGCTTAGGAGGGGGCACTGAAGCTTTCTTT. This translates into CASSLGGGTEAFF.

The rearrangement joins TRBV21-1 to TRBJ2-4; the table's D call TRBD2 went unverified against the DNA. TRBV21-1 constitutes a pseudogene. The CDR3 runs 21 residues. CDR3 DNA sequence: TGTGCCGGCGACCTGGGGCATAACGCGGGAGCGGGTGTGGCAGCCAAAAACATTCAGTACTTC. Translation gives CAGDLGHNAGAGVAAKNIQYF.